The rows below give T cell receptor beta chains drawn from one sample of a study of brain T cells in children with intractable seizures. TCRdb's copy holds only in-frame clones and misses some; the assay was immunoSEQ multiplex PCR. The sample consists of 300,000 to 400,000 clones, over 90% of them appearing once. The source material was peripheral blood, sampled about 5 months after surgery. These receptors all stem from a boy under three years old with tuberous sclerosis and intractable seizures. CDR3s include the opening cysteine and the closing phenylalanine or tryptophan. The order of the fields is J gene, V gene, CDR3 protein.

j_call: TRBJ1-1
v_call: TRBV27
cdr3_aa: CASSLIAGGEAFF

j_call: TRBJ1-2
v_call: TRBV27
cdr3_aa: CASSLLGTGGATGGYTF

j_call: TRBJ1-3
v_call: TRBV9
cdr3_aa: CASTPGQHSGNTIYF

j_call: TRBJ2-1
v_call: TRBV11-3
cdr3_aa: CASSWGSYNEQFF

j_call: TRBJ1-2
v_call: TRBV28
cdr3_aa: CASSLSEGIYGYTF

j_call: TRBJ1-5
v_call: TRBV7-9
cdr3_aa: CASSSQNQPQHF

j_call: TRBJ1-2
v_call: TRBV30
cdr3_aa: CAWSVPGRTNYGYTF

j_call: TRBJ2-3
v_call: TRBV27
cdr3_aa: CASSRDREYFISTDTQYF

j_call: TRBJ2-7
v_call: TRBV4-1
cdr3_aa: CASSQVGTWDYEQYF

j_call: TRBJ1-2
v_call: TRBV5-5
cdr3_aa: CASSTGINYGYTF

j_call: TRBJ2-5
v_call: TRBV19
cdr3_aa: CASSPQQTLEETQYF

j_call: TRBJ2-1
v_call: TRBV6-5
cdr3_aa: CASSTLAGTFNEQFF

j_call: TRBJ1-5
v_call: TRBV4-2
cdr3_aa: CASSPYWGNQPQHF

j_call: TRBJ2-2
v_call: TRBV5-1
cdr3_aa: CATTPGPPDTGELFF

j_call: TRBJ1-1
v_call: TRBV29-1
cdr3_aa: CSVERQGATEAFF

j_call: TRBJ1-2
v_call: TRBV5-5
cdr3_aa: CASSSTRQVGYTF

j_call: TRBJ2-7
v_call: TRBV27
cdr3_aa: CASSLVSGTVGKGPEQYF

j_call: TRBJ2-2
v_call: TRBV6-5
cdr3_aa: CASSYGDTGELFF

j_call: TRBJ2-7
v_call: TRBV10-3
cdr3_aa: CAISADYEQYF

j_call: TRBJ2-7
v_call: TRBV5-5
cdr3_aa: CASSLAATTSHEQYF

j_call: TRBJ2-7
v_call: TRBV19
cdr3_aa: CASSFTLGEYEQYF

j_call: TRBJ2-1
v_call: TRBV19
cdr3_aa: CASSLKHHPLTGTNEQFF

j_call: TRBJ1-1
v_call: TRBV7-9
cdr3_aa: CASSSWTVEAFF

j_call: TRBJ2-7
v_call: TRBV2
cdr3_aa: CASRTGEQYF

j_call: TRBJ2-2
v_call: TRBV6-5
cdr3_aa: CASSYSRQGGTGELFF

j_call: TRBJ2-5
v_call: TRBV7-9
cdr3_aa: CASSLDLGTQYF

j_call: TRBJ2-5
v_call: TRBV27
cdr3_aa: CANPGTSGGAFQETQYF

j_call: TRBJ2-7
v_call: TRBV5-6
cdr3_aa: CASSLGAGTGGYEQYF

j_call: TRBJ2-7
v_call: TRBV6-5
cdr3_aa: CASGRDRGTYEQYF

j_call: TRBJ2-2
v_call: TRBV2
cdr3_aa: CASTRVDGELFF

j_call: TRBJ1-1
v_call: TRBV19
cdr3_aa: CASQSGMNTEAFF

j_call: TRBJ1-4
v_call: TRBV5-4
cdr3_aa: CASSSTGRPNEKLFF

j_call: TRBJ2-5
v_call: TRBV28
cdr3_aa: CASSLFIGMTSDPQETQYF

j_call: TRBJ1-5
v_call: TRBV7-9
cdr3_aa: CASSLQGNQPQHF